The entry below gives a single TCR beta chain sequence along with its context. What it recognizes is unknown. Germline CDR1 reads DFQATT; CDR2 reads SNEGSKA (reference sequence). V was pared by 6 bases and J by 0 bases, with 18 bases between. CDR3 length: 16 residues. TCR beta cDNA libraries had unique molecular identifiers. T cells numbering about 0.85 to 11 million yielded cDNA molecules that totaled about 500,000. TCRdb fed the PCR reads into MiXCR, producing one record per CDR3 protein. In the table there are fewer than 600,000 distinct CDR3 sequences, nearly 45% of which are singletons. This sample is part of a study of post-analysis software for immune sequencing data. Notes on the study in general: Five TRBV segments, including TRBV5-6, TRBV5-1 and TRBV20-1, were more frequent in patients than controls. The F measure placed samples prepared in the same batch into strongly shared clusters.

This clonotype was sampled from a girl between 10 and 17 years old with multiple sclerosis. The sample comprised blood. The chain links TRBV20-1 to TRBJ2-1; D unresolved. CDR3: CSATTGLGPSYNEQFF. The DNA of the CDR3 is TGCAGTGCAACCACCGGGCTCGGGCCCTCCTACAATGAGCAGTTCTTC.